The following is a T cell receptor (beta chain) sequence with its context. Its target is not known. Each CDR3 protein is one row after TCRdb ran MiXCR on the RACE reads. The repertoire has 100,000 or so distinct CDR3 sequences, 9.5% to 12% of them found once; the top ten carry around 3.5%. These data come from a study of human T cells and chemical hapten exposure. Overall study context: Each patch test put 0.01% DPC on the upper back, and results were read at 6 days. Findings and caveats of the study: After DPC sensitization, TCRs above 1 in 1000 frequency showed no change. The formation of large CDR3 similarity clusters by expanded TCRs significantly exceeded that of controls.

The CDR3 is 14 amino acids. Germline assignment: CDR1 SEHNR and CDR2 FQNEAQ (reference sequence). The V and J ends lost 8 bases and 4 bases respectively, with 16 bases between them. Time point of the sample: patch test 1, 2 weeks after DPC sensitization. Indicated treatment: therapeutic diphenylcyclopropenone sensitization with weekly scalp DPC. This specimen was whole blood, taken in connection with sensitization to the hapten diphenylcyclopropenone (DPC). The rearrangement uses TRBV7-9 and TRBJ2-3; unclear D gene. The clonotype originates from a woman aged 40 to 55 with alopecia areata. Some clones in this sample may be carry-over from other donors' samples. The CDR3 nucleotides read TGTGCCAGCGATACCTACCCGGGCCCAGATACGCAGTATTTT. Amino acid sequence: CASDTYPGPDTQYF.